This TCR beta chain was obtained from a study of human T cells and chemical hapten exposure. Stated time point: patch test 1, 2 weeks after DPC sensitization. Treatment reported: therapeutic diphenylcyclopropenone sensitization with weekly scalp DPC. Each CDR3 protein is one row after TCRdb ran MiXCR on the RACE reads. This table holds about 120,000 distinct CDR3 sequences, about an eighth found once. CDR1 and CDR2 (germline): PRHDT, FYEKMQ (reference sequence). The V segment lost 5 bases and the J segment 2 bases; nucleotides outside the gene matches: 6. The CDR3 consists of 15 residues. The sequences come from whole blood, collected in connection with sensitization to the hapten diphenylcyclopropenone (DPC). V and J are TRBV13 and TRBJ2-3; TRBD1 aligns across 8 bases. The TCR was taken from a man between 18 and 29 years old with alopecia areata. Some clones in this sample may be carry-over from other donors' samples. The CDR3 reads CASSRYRGNTDTQYF. As DNA, the CDR3 is TGTGCCAGCAGCCGTTACAGGGGGAACACAGATACGCAGTATTTT. The full variable domain, with the rest looked up from reference TRBV13 and TRBJ2-3, is AAGVIQSPRHLIKEKRETATLKCYPIPRHDTVYWYQQGPGQDPQFLISFYEKMQSDKGSIPDRFSAQQFSDYHSELNMSSLELGDSALYFCASSRYRGNTDTQYFGPGTRLTVL.